This entry describes one T cell receptor beta chain. Its target is unknown. Germline CDR1 reads SQVTM; CDR2 reads ANQGSEA. The length of the CDR3 is 12 residues. V was cut by 2 bases and J by 10 bases, with 12 bases left in between. In alopecia areata patients, both lesional scalp punch biopsies and peripheral blood were collected. PBMC-derived CD4+ and CD8+ T cells were sorted. The data belong to a study of CD8+ T cells in alopecia areata. Study summary: Treated individuals took tofacitinib by mouth, 5 to 10 mg twice daily.

Extraction and reverse transcription of RNA yielded cDNA as the sequencing template. Some clones are missing from TCRdb's copy, which holds only in-frame ones; the method was immunoSEQ multiplex PCR. This sample has some 170,000 clones; 65% to 75% occur once, and the top ten carry around 10%. Whole-study results and caveats: Mouse data revealed clearer TCR sharing than patient data did, a gap possibly tied to HLA.

The clonotype originates from a human donor with alopecia areata. The chain combines TRBV29-1 with TRBJ2-1; maybe TRBD2 (5 bases). Here the sequenced sample was CD8+ T cells sorted from blood, taken at week 0. The CDR3 here is CSVEHRLREQFF. As DNA, the CDR3 is TGCAGCGTTGAACACCGACTACGGGAGCAGTTCTTC.